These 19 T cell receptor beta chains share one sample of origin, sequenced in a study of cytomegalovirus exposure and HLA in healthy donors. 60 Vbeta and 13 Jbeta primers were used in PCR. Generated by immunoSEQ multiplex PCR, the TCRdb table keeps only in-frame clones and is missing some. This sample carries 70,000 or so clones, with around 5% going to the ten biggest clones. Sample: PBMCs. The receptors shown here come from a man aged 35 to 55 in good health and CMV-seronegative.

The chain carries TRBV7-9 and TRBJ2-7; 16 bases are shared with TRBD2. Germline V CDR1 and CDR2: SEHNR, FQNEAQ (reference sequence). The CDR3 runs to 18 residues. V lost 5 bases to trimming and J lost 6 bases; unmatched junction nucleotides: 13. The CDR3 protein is CASSLWDSGTSGRAEQYF. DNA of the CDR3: TGTGCCAGCAGCCTATGGGATTCAGGGACTAGCGGGAGGGCCGAGCAGTACTTC.

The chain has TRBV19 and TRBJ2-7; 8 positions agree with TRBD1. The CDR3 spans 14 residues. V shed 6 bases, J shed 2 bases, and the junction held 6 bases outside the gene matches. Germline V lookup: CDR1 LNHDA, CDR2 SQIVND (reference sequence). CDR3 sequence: CASRPDRATYEQYF. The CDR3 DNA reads TGTGCCAGTAGGCCGGACAGGGCGACCTACGAGCAGTACTTC.

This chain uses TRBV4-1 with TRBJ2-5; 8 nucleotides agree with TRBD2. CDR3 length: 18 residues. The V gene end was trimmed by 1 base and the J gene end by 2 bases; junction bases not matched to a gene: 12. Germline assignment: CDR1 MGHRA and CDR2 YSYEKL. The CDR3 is CASSQVSGSVGLQETQYF. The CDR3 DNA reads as TGCGCCAGCAGCCAAGTCAGCGGGAGTGTCGGGCTTCAAGAGACCCAGTACTTC.

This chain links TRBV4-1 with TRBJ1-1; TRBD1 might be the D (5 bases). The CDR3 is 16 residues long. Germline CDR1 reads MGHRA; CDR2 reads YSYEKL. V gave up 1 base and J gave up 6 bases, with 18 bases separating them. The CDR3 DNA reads TGCGCCAGCAGCCAAGTGCCCGAGACAGTATTCGCTGAAGCTTTCTTT. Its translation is CASSQVPETVFAEAFF.

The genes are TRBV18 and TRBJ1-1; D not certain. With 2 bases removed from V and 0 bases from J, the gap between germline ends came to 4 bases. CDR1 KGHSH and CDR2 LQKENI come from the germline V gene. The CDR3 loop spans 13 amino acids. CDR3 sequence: CASSPSVNTEAFF. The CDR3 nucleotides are TGTGCCAGCTCACCATCGGTGAACACTGAAGCTTTCTTT.

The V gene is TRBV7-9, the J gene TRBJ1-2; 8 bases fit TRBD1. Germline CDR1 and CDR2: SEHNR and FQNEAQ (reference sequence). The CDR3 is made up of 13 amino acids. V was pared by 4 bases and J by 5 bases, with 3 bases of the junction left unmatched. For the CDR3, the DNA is TGTGCCAGCAGCTCGGACAGGGCGTATGGCTACACCTTC. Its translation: CASSSDRAYGYTF.

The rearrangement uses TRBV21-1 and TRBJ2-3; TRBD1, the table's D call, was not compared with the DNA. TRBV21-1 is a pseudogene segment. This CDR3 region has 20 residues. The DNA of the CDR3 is TGTGCCAGCAGCGGGCGGACAGGGGGTTTTTTCGAGCTAAGCACAGATACGCAGTATTTT. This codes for CASSGRTGGFFELSTDTQYF.

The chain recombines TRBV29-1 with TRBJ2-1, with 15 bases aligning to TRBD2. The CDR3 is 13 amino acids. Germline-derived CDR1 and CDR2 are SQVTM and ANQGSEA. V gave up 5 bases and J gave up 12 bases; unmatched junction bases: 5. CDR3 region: CSVSGLAGGAQFF. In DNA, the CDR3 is TGCAGCGTTTCGGGACTAGCGGGGGGTGCGCAGTTCTTC.

CDR3 region: CASSLSIGTRRGTQYF. CDR3 coding DNA: TGTGCCAGCAGTTTATCTATCGGGACTAGGAGGGGTACGCAGTATTTT. The V call is TRBV27, the J call TRBJ2-3, with 8 bases aligning to TRBD2. Germline CDR1 MNHEY, CDR2 SMNVEV (reference sequence). The ends lost 0 bases at V and 8 bases at J; junction bases unmatched: 10. The CDR3 runs to 16 residues.

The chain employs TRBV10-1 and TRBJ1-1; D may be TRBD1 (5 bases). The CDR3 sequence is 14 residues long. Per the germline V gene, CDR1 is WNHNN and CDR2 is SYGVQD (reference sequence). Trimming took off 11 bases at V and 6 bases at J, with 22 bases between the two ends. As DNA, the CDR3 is TGCGCCCAGCACCCCGCGCACGGCAGGGCTGAAGCTTTCTTT. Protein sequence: CAQHPAHGRAEAFF.

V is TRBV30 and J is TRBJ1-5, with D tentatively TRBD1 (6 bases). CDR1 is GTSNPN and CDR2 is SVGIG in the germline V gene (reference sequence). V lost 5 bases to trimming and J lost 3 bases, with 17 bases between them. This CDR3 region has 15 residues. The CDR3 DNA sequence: TGTGCCTGGGGGGGCACAGGAGCCTACAATCAGCCCCAGCATTTT. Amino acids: CAWGGTGAYNQPQHF.

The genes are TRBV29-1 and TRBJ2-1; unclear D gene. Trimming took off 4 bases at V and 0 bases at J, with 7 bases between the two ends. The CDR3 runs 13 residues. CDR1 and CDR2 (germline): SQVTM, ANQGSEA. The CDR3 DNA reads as TGCAGCGTTGCTCGGAGCTCCTACAATGAGCAGTTCTTC. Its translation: CSVARSSYNEQFF.

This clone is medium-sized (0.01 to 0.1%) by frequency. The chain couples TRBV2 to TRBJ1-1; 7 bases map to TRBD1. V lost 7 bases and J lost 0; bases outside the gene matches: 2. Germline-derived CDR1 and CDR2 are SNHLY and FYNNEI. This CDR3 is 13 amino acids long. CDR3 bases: TGTGCCAGCATTGGGACAGTGAACACTGAAGCTTTCTTT. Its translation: CASIGTVNTEAFF.

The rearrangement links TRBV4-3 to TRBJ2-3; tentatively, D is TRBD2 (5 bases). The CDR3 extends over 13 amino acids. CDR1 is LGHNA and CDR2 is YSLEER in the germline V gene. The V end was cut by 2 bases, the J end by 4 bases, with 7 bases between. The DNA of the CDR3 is TGCGCCAGCAGCCAAAGCGGAGCAGATACGCAGTATTTT. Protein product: CASSQSGADTQYF.

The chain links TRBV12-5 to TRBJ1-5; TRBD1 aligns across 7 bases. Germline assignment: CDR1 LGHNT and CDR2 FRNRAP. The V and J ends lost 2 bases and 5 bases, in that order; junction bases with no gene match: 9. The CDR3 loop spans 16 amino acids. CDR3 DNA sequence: TGTGCTAGTGGTTTGTTTTCACAGGGGACTCATCAGCCCCAGCATTTT. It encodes CASGLFSQGTHQPQHF.

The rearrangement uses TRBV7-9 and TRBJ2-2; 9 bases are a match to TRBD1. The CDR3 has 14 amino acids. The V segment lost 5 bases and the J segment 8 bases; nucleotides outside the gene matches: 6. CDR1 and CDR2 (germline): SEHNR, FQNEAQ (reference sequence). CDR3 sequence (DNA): TGTGCCAGCAGCCCCCGGACAGGGGAGGGGGAGCTGTTTTTT. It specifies CASSPRTGEGELFF.

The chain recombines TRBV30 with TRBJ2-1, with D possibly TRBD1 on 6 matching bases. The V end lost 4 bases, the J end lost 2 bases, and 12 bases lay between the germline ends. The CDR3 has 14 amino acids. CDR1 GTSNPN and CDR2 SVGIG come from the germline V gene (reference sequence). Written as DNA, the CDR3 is TGTGCCTGGAAGGGGACATACACCTACAATGAGCAGTTCTTC. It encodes CAWKGTYTYNEQFF.

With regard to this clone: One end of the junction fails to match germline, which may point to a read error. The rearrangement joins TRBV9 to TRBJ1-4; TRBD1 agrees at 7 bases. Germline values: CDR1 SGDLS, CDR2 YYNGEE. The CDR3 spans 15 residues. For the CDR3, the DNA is TGTGCCAGCAGCGTAGAAGGGGGTACAGGGGAAACACTGTTTTTT. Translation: CASSVEGGTGETLFF.

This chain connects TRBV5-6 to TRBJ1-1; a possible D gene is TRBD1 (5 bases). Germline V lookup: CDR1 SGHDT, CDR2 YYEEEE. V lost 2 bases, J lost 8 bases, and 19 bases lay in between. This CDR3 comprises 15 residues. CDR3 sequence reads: CASSFPRRGTTEAFF. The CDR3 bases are TGTGCCAGCAGCTTCCCTCGACGCGGGACCACAGAAGCTTTCTTT.